Following are 25 T cell receptor beta chains from one sample sequenced in a study of blood T cell repertoires in COVID-19. The method was immunoSEQ multiplex PCR; TCRdb's version includes in-frame clones alone and lacks a portion of them. Of about 190,000 clones listed, roughly 84% are singletons. Material for sequencing was peripheral blood. These TCRs come from a woman aged 35 to 49 who had recovered from COVID-19.

The genes are TRBV19 and TRBJ1-5; 8 nucleotides align to TRBD1. Trimming cost V 6 bases and J 5 bases; bases outside gene matches: 6. In germline, CDR1 is LNHDA, CDR2 SQIVND (reference sequence). The CDR3 runs to 14 residues. The CDR3, as DNA: TGTGCCAGTAGCAATGGACAGGGTTATCAGCCCCAGCATTTT. The encoded protein is CASSNGQGYQPQHF.

The chain couples TRBV30 to TRBJ2-5, with 7 bases lining up with TRBD1. V shed 3 bases, J shed 3 bases, and the junction held 4 bases outside the gene matches. The CDR3 extends over 13 amino acids. Germline CDR1 GTSNPN, CDR2 SVGIG (reference sequence). Here the CDR3 DNA reads TGTGCCTGGAGACCAGGGACAGAAGAGACCCAGTACTTC. This translates into CAWRPGTEETQYF.

This sequence joins TRBV7-2 and TRBJ1-2; 8 nucleotides align to TRBD1. The CDR3 has 15 amino acids. The germline V gene has CDR1 SGHTA and CDR2 FQGNSA. V trimming: 5 bases; J trimming: 6 bases; junction bases outside the gene matches: 11. As DNA, the CDR3 is TGTGCCAGCAGCCCCATGAACAGGGGGAGCCATGGCTACACCTTC. It is translated as CASSPMNRGSHGYTF. Combining the CDR3 with reference TRBV7-2 and TRBJ1-2 gives the whole variable domain GAGVSQSPSNKVTEKGKDVELRCDPISGHTALYWYRQSLGQGLEFLIYFQGNSAPDKSGLPSDRFSAERTGGSVSTLTIQRTQQEDSAVYLCASSPMNRGSHGYTFGSGTRLTVV.

Here the CDR3 DNA reads TGTGCTAGTGGTTCCTACACAGATACGCAGTATTTT. Translation: CASGSYTDTQYF. The V gene is TRBV12-5, the J gene TRBJ2-3, with D hard to call. Germline-derived CDR1 and CDR2 are LGHNT and FRNRAP. The CDR3 sequence is 12 residues long. V dropped 4 bases and J dropped 2 bases, with 4 bases sitting between them. Using reference TRBV12-5 and TRBJ2-3 for the parts outside the CDR3, the full variable domain is DARVTQTPRHKVTEMGQEVTMRCQPILGHNTVFWYRQTMMQGLELLAYFRNRAPLDDSGMPKDRFSAEMPDATLATLKIQPSEPRDSAVYFCASGSYTDTQYFGPGTRLTVL.

The J gene is TRBJ2-7, the V gene TRBV11-3; 7 positions agree with TRBD1. The J segment lost 3 bases and the V segment lost 4 bases, leaving 6 bases of the junction unmatched. CDR1 is SGHNT, CDR2 YENEEA, per germline. This CDR3 region has 14 residues. CDR3 residues: CASSSTAGGYEQYF. CDR3 sequence (DNA): TGTGCCAGCAGCTCTACGGCAGGGGGCTACGAGCAGTACTTC.

The genes are TRBV13 and TRBJ1-1; TRBD1 aligns across 10 bases. V lost 5 bases, J lost 4 bases, and 10 bases stayed unmatched. Looked up from germline, CDR1 is PRHDT and CDR2 is FYEKMQ (reference sequence). This CDR3 spans 16 amino acids. The CDR3, as DNA: TGTGCCAGCAGCCCCGGGGACAGGGGAGGGATCACTGAAGCTTTCTTT. As protein: CASSPGDRGGITEAFF. The variable domain in full, with the rest retrieved from reference TRBV13 and TRBJ1-1, is AAGVIQSPRHLIKEKRETATLKCYPIPRHDTVYWYQQGPGQDPQFLISFYEKMQSDKGSIPDRFSAQQFSDYHSELNMSSLELGDSALYFCASSPGDRGGITEAFFGQGTRLTVV.

The chain carries TRBV6-1 and TRBJ2-4; possible D gene TRBD1, 5 bases. The CDR3 has 15 residues. Per the germline V gene, CDR1 is MNHNS and CDR2 is SASEGT. V was trimmed by 1 base and J by 0 bases, leaving 7 bases between them. The CDR3 bases are TGTGCCAGCAGTGAAGTCAGGGTAGCCAAAAACATTCAGTACTTC. The encoded protein is CASSEVRVAKNIQYF.

The chain is built from TRBV19 and TRBJ2-1, with D perhaps matching TRBD2 (6 bases). The CDR3 length is 15 residues. The germline gives CDR1 LNHDA, CDR2 SQIVND (reference sequence). Deletions cut 5 bases from V and 2 bases from J, with 13 bases between. CDR3 sequence: CASSVSGGAYNEQFF. In nucleotides, the CDR3 is TGTGCCAGTAGTGTTAGCGGCGGGGCCTACAATGAGCAGTTCTTC.

The gene calls are TRBV9 and TRBJ1-6; TRBD1 matches at 9 bases. The CDR3 is 15 amino acids. The germline V gene has CDR1 SGDLS and CDR2 YYNGEE. Trimming cost V 3 bases and J 10 bases; bases outside gene matches: 8. The DNA for the CDR3 is TGTGCCAGCAGCGGGGGGGGACAGGGAAACTCACCCCTCCACTTT. Translated: CASSGGGQGNSPLHF. Variable domain in full (rest from reference TRBV9 and TRBJ1-6): DSGVTQTPKHLITATGQRVTLRCSPRSGDLSVYWYQQSLDQGLQFLIQYYNGEERAKGNILERFSAQQFPDLHSELNLSSLELGDSALYFCASSGGGQGNSPLHFGNGTRLTVT.

About this clone itself: Other DNA sequences within the sample encode an identical CDR3. The gene calls are TRBV18 and TRBJ2-3, with D uncertain. The CDR3 consists of 13 residues. Per germline, CDR1 KGHSH and CDR2 LQKENI. The germline V and J ends were trimmed by 3 bases and 0 bases, with 4 bases remaining between them. The CDR3 DNA sequence: TGTGCCAGCTCACCTTCTAGCACAGATACGCAGTATTTT. Its translation is CASSPSSTDTQYF.

The CDR3 reads CASSPIRDNNQPQHF. In DNA, the CDR3 is TGTGCCAGCAGTCCGATCCGGGACAACAATCAGCCCCAGCATTTT. This chain links TRBV6-5 with TRBJ1-5; D perhaps matches TRBD1 (6 bases). V lost 5 bases, J lost 3 bases, and 14 bases lay in between. Germline V CDR1 and CDR2: MNHEY, SVGAGI. This CDR3 contains 15 residues.

The chain has TRBV5-1 and TRBJ2-7, with 7 bases that match TRBD1. The CDR3 is 14 amino acids. V was pared by 2 bases and J by 2 bases, with 4 bases of the junction left unmatched. From germline, CDR1 is SGHRS and CDR2 YFSETQ. In DNA form, the CDR3 reads TGCGCCAGCAGCTTCGGACAGGCGCCCTACGAGCAGTACTTC. Residues: CASSFGQAPYEQYF.

This chain connects TRBV11-3 to TRBJ2-5; 7 nucleotides line up with TRBD2. This CDR3 is built from 16 residues. Germline V gives CDR1 SGHNT, CDR2 YENEEA. The V segment lost 5 bases and the J segment 0 bases; nucleotides outside the gene matches: 9. CDR3 amino acids: CASSHTWGGDQETQYF. CDR3 bases: TGTGCCAGCAGCCACACCTGGGGGGGAGACCAAGAGACCCAGTACTTC.

The rearrangement links TRBV6-5 to TRBJ2-2; D possibly corresponds to TRBD1 (6 bases). Germline V gives CDR1 MNHEY, CDR2 SVGAGI. This CDR3 has 15 amino acids. Trimming stripped 6 bases from V and 2 bases from J, with 13 bases between. In nucleotides, the CDR3 is TGTGCCAGCAGCCGGAAGGGACAAAACACCGGGGAGCTGTTTTTT. Encoded protein: CASSRKGQNTGELFF.

The sample holds one count of this clone. The V gene is TRBV4-3, the J gene TRBJ2-1; 7 nucleotides line up with TRBD1. This CDR3 region has 17 residues. Germline V gene sequence: CDR1 LGHNA, CDR2 YSLEER. After removal of 1 base from V and 3 bases from J, the junction contained 9 bases not matched to a gene. CDR3 in DNA: TGCGCCAGCAGCCAAGGGGACAGCTTGGAGATCTACAATGAGCAGTTCTTC. It is translated as CASSQGDSLEIYNEQFF.

This sequence joins TRBV18 and TRBJ2-7; 11 bases map to TRBD2. Germline V gene data show CDR1 as KGHSH and CDR2 as LQKENI. This CDR3 has 15 residues. Germline trimming cut 0 bases from V and 5 bases from J; bases unmatched to any gene: 3. CDR3 DNA: TGTGCCAGCTCACCACCACCTAGCGGGAGGCACGAGCAGTACTTC. Translation: CASSPPPSGRHEQYF.

V usage is TRBV13 and J usage is TRBJ2-7; 13 nucleotides match TRBD2. V dropped 6 bases and J dropped 0; count of bases not matched to a gene: 2. The CDR3 spans 15 residues. Germline V lookup: CDR1 PRHDT, CDR2 FYEKMQ (reference sequence). CDR3 sequence (DNA): TGTGCCAGCAGTAGGACTAGCGGGAGCTCCTACGAGCAGTACTTC. Translated: CASSRTSGSSYEQYF. Variable domain in full (rest from reference TRBV13 and TRBJ2-7): AAGVIQSPRHLIKEKRETATLKCYPIPRHDTVYWYQQGPGQDPQFLISFYEKMQSDKGSIPDRFSAQQFSDYHSELNMSSLELGDSALYFCASSRTSGSSYEQYFGPGTRLTVT.

The V gene is TRBV24-1, the J gene TRBJ1-2; 8 nucleotides agree with TRBD1. With V trimmed by 6 bases and J by 5 bases, 4 bases remained unmatched. CDR3 length: 13 residues. CDR1 and CDR2 from the germline V gene are KGHDR and SFDVKD. CDR3 protein: CATSKGQGYGYTF. The CDR3 nucleotides read TGTGCCACCAGTAAAGGACAGGGTTATGGCTACACCTTC.

The chain links TRBV30 to TRBJ2-7; 11 bases agree with TRBD1. Trimming at V came to 2 bases and at J to 6 bases, leaving 3 bases not matched to a gene. CDR3 length equals 13 residues. Germline V gene sequence: CDR1 GTSNPN, CDR2 SVGIG (reference sequence). Here the CDR3 DNA reads TGTGCCTGGAGTATCGGGACAGGGGGCGAGCAGTACTTC. It is translated as CAWSIGTGGEQYF.

This clone came up many times. The chain uses TRBV30 and TRBJ2-7; no reliable D call. CDR1 is GTSNPN and CDR2 is SVGIG in the germline V gene (reference sequence). The CDR3 covers 12 residues. V dropped 1 base and J dropped 2 bases, with 6 bases sitting between them. Here the CDR3 DNA reads TGTGCCTGGAGTGCAGGAACCTACGAGCAGTACTTC. Translation: CAWSAGTYEQYF.

The chain has TRBV28 and TRBJ2-1; 14 nucleotides align to TRBD2. CDR1 MDHEN and CDR2 SYDVKM come from the germline V gene. The CDR3 consists of 18 residues. J was trimmed by 7 bases and V by 5 bases; bases with no gene match: 13. DNA for the CDR3: TGTGCCAGCAGTACCGGGGGACTAGCGGGAGCGGCTTTGAATGAGCAGTTCTTC. Encoded protein: CASSTGGLAGAALNEQFF. Full variable domain (outside the CDR3, taken from reference TRBV28 and TRBJ2-1): DVKVTQSSRYLVKRTGEKVFLECVQDMDHENMFWYRQDPGLGLRLIYFSYDVKMKEKGDIPEGYSVSREKKERFSLILESASTNQTSMYLCASSTGGLAGAALNEQFFGPGTRLTVL.

The rearrangement uses TRBV24-1 and TRBJ2-2; D gene ambiguous. V gave up 4 bases and J gave up 0 bases, with 5 bases separating them. CDR1 and CDR2 from the germline V gene are KGHDR and SFDVKD. This CDR3 comprises 14 residues. The DNA of the CDR3 is TGTGCCACCAGTGAGGCTGCGAACACCGGGGAGCTGTTTTTT. Its protein is CATSEAANTGELFF.

The table lists this clone with a count of one. The rearrangement uses TRBV20-1 and TRBJ2-2; 10 bases agree with TRBD2. This CDR3 contains 17 residues. Germline trimming cut 3 bases from V and 2 bases from J; bases unmatched to any gene: 9. Germline-derived CDR1 and CDR2 are DFQATT and SNEGSKA (reference sequence). CDR3 bases: TGCAGTGCTAGTGTGCCTAGCGGGAGAGATAACACCGGGGAGCTGTTTTTT. Its translation: CSASVPSGRDNTGELFF.

This clone came up a few times. The V gene is TRBV2, the J gene TRBJ2-2; TRBD2 is a possible D gene (5 bases). The germline V gene encodes CDR1 SNHLY and CDR2 FYNNEI. The ends were cut back, 4 bases at V and 6 bases at J, with 15 bases in the middle. The CDR3 spans 15 residues. CDR3 nucleotides: TGTGCCAGCAGTGTAGTAGAGGTTAGCGCCGGGGAGCTGTTTTTT. This encodes CASSVVEVSAGELFF.

This rearrangement joins TRBV2 to TRBJ1-5, with TRBD1 identical over 11 bases. Germline loops: CDR1 SNHLY, CDR2 FYNNEI. This CDR3 contains 13 residues. V dropped 6 bases and J dropped 9; count of bases not matched to a gene: 4. The CDR3 protein is CASRTGTGGPQHF. The CDR3 bases are TGTGCCAGCAGAACCGGGACAGGGGGGCCCCAGCATTTT.